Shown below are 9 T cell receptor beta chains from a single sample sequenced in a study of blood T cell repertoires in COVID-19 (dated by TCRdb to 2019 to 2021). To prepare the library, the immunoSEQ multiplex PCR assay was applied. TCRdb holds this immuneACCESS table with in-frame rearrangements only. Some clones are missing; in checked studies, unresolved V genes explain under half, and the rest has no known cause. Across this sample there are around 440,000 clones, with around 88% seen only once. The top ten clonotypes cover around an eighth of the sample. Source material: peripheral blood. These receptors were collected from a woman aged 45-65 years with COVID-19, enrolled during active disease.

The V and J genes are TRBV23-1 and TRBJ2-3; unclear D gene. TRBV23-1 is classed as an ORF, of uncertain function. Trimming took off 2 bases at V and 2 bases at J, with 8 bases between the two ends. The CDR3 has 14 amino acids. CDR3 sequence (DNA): TGCGCCAGCAGTCAAACGGGTCCCACAGATACGCAGTATTTT. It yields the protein CASSQTGPTDTQYF.

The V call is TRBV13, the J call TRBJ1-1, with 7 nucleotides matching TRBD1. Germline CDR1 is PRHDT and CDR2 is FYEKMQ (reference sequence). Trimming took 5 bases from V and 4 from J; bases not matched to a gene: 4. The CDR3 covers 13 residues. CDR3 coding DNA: TGTGCCAGCAGCCAGGGGGTAGGCACTGAAGCTTTCTTT. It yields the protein CASSQGVGTEAFF.

The CDR3 DNA follows: TGTGCCAGCAGTTATAATCGTCGGAACACTGAAGCTTTCTTT. Residues: CASSYNRRNTEAFF. The genes are TRBV6-5 and TRBJ1-1; D remains ambiguous. CDR1 and CDR2 (germline): MNHEY, SVGAGI. This CDR3 region has 14 residues. V lost 3 bases and J lost 1, with 9 bases in between.

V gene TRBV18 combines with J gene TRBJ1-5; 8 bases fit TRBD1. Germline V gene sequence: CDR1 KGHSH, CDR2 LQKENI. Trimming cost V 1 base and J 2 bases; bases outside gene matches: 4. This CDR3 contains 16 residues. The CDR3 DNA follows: TGTGCCAGCTCACCACTTGGGGGACAGGGCAATCAGCCCCAGCATTTT. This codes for CASSPLGGQGNQPQHF.

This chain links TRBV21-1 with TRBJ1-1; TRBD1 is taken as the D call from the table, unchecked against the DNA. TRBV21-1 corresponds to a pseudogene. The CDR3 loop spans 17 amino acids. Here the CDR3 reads CASSKSGAGGMNTEAFF. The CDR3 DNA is TGTGCCAGCAGCAAAAGCGGGGCAGGGGGCATGAACACTGAAGCTTTCTTT.

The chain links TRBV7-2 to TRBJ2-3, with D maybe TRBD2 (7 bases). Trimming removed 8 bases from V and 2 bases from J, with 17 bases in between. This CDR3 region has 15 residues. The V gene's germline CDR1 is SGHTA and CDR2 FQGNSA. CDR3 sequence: CASRGGGELTDTQYF. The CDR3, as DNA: TGTGCCAGCCGCGGCGGGGGCGAACTCACAGATACGCAGTATTTT.

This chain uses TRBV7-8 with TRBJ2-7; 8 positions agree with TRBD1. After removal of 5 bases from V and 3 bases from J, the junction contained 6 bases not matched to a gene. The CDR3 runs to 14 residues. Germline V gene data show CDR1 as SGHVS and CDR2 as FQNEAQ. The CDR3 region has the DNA TGTGCCAGCAGCCGCTCGACAGGGGTCTACGAGCAGTACTTC. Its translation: CASSRSTGVYEQYF.

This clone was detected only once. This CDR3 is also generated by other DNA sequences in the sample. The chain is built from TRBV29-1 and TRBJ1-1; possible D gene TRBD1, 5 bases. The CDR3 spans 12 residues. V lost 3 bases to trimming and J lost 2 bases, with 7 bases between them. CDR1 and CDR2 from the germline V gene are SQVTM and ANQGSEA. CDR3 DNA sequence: TGCAGCGTTGATGACAGAAACACTGAAGCTTTCTTT. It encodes CSVDDRNTEAFF.

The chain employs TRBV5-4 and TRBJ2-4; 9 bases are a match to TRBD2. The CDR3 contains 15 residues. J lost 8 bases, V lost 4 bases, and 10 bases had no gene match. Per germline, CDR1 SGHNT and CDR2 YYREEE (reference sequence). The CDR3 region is CASSDRRGGGDIQYF. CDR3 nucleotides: TGTGCCAGCAGCGACCGGCGGGGGGGAGGGGACATTCAGTACTTC.